The 3 T cell receptor beta chains below were found in one sample sequenced in a study of shared clonotypes between healthy human individuals. TCRdb's copy holds only in-frame clones and misses some; the assay was immunoSEQ multiplex PCR. The sample consists of some 690,000 clones, about 92% of them appearing once. What was sequenced was memory CD8+ T cells from PBMCs. Documented subset: CD45RO+ cells pooled with CCR7-negative TemRA cells. Source of these receptors: a man between 18 and 35 years old in good health. Some clones in this sample may be carry-over from other donors' samples.

The table lists this clone with a count of one. The V call is TRBV19, the J call TRBJ2-1; 14 bases map to TRBD2. This CDR3 is 17 amino acids long. With V trimmed by 6 bases and J by 2 bases, 6 bases remained unmatched. Germline CDR1 is LNHDA and CDR2 is SQIVND (reference sequence). Written as DNA, the CDR3 is TGTGCCAGTAGCGGGACTAGCGGGAGTGGAACCTACAATGAGCAGTTCTTC. Protein product: CASSGTSGSGTYNEQFF.

The chain joins TRBV9 to TRBJ1-2, with D possibly TRBD1 on 5 matching bases. Per germline, CDR1 SGDLS and CDR2 YYNGEE. V was cut by 0 bases and J by 3 bases, with 9 bases left in between. This CDR3 is built from 14 residues. CDR3 nucleotide sequence: TGTGCCAGCAGCGTAGCCGCGGGGGACTATGGCTACACCTTC. Translation gives CASSVAAGDYGYTF.

The V and J genes are TRBV6-5 and TRBJ2-7; D unresolved. V dropped 2 bases and J dropped 5 bases, with 10 bases sitting between them. The CDR3 runs to 13 residues. CDR1 is MNHEY and CDR2 is SVGAGI in the germline V gene. The CDR3 nucleotides are TGTGCCAGCAGTTACAGGCAGGTCGACGAGCAGTACTTC. It encodes CASSYRQVDEQYF.